Below are 29 T cell receptor beta chains sequenced from a single sample in a study of CD8+ T cells in alopecia areata. RNA extraction was followed by reverse transcription into cDNA, which acted as the sequencing template. Profiling relied on immunoSEQ multiplex PCR, and the TCRdb table lists in-frame clones only, not all of them. Of under 200,000 clones listed, around three fifths were seen once; the top ten hold around 14%. Stated treatment: oral pan-JAK inhibitor, 5-10 mg twice daily. The source material was CD4+ T cells sorted from blood, sampled at week 24, from a patient treated with tofacitinib. These receptors originate from a human donor with alopecia areata.

A few counts support this clone. This chain connects TRBV7-8 to TRBJ2-3; possible D gene TRBD1, 6 bases. V was clipped by 6 bases and J by 6 bases, with 22 bases between them. Germline values: CDR1 SGHVS, CDR2 FQNEAQ. The CDR3 contains 16 residues. The CDR3 DNA sequence: TGTGCCAGCAGTCCCGTTGATGTTGGGGGCGCGGATACGCAGTATTTT. Protein product: CASSPVDVGGADTQYF.

To note about this clone: Additional DNA sequences in this sample encode the identical CDR3. The genes are TRBV29-1 and TRBJ1-1, with D possibly being TRBD1 (5 bases). Per germline, CDR1 SQVTM and CDR2 ANQGSEA. V lost 5 bases to trimming and J lost 0 bases, with 10 bases between them. This CDR3 is 13 amino acids long. The CDR3 loop is CSVRGRMNTEAFF. CDR3 DNA sequence: TGCAGCGTTCGGGGACGGATGAACACTGAAGCTTTCTTT.

V gene TRBV6-5 combines with J gene TRBJ2-3; no clear D. The germline V and J ends were trimmed by 6 bases and 4 bases, with 14 bases remaining between them. Germline CDR1 and CDR2: MNHEY and SVGAGI. The CDR3 consists of 14 residues. The CDR3 coding sequence is TGTGCCAGCAGGGGCTCGATTGGGCCAGATACGCAGTATTTT. This sequence encodes CASRGSIGPDTQYF.

The chain employs TRBV4-2 and TRBJ1-2; D possibly corresponds to TRBD1 (5 bases). CDR1 LGHNA and CDR2 YNFKEQ come from the germline V gene. This CDR3 region has 14 residues. V gave up 0 bases and J gave up 6 bases, with 11 bases separating them. As DNA, the CDR3 is TGTGCCAGCAGCCAAGACTGGCAGGGCGATGGCTACACCTTC. This encodes CASSQDWQGDGYTF.

This clone was seen only a few times. The rearrangement uses TRBV6-1 and TRBJ2-7, with D possibly matching TRBD2 (7 bases). The V gene lost 7 bases and the J gene lost 2 bases, with 18 bases spanning the gap. CDR1 MNHNS and CDR2 SASEGT come from the germline V gene. This CDR3 region has 15 residues. CDR3 bases: TGTGCCAGCATCCAAGCGGGGAAGGGGGCCTACGAGCAGTACTTC. It codes for CASIQAGKGAYEQYF.

The chain couples TRBV15 to TRBJ1-1; TRBD1 agrees at 7 bases. Unmatched junction bases numbered 5, after V lost 2 bases and J lost 2 bases. CDR3 length equals 15 residues. Looked up from germline, CDR1 is LNHNV and CDR2 is YYDKDF (reference sequence). The CDR3 DNA sequence: TGTGCCACCAGCAGAAACCGACAGGGAAACACTGAAGCTTTCTTT. It yields the protein CATSRNRQGNTEAFF.

The chain couples TRBV29-1 to TRBJ1-2; D may be TRBD1 (6 bases). Germline V CDR1 and CDR2: SQVTM, ANQGSEA. This CDR3 is 14 amino acids long. The V end lost 1 base, the J end lost 3 bases, and 12 bases lay between the germline ends. The chain's CDR3 is CSVEGGTPDYGYTF. In nucleotides, the CDR3 is TGCAGCGTTGAAGGTGGGACACCGGACTATGGCTACACCTTC.

The rearrangement uses TRBV5-1 and TRBJ2-5; the match to TRBD1 covers 9 bases. Looked up from germline, CDR1 is SGHRS and CDR2 is YFSETQ. Unmatched junction bases numbered 1, after V lost 3 bases and J lost 4 bases. This CDR3 comprises 13 residues. The CDR3 coding sequence is TGCGCCAGCAGCTGGGACAGGGCAGAGACCCAGTACTTC. It encodes CASSWDRAETQYF.

The CDR3 nucleotides read TGTGCCTGGAGTGTCGGGTCGTCCGACGAAAAACTGTTTTTT. Residues: CAWSVGSSDEKLFF. The chain employs TRBV30 and TRBJ1-4, with D uncertain. This CDR3 contains 14 residues. Germline CDR1 GTSNPN, CDR2 SVGIG (reference sequence). Deletions cut 0 bases from V and 8 bases from J, with 13 bases between.

This clone has just a few counts. The chain has TRBV2 and TRBJ2-1; D gene unclear. The CDR3 extends over 15 amino acids. V was cut by 6 bases and J by 3 bases, with 15 bases left in between. Germline V lookup: CDR1 SNHLY, CDR2 FYNNEI. The CDR3 sequence is CASRGTKRNYNEQFF. CDR3 DNA sequence: TGTGCCAGCAGAGGTACTAAGAGGAACTACAATGAGCAGTTCTTC.

The genes are TRBV18 and TRBJ1-5, with D possibly being TRBD1 (5 bases). Trimming took off 0 bases at V and 5 bases at J, with 8 bases between the two ends. The CDR3 is made up of 14 amino acids. Germline CDR1 is KGHSH and CDR2 is LQKENI. This CDR3 reads CASSPPGGDQPQHF. CDR3 in DNA: TGTGCCAGCTCACCACCGGGGGGGGATCAGCCCCAGCATTTT.

This chain uses TRBV7-9 with TRBJ1-3; D might be TRBD1 (6 bases). This CDR3 spans 17 amino acids. Germline values: CDR1 SEHNR, CDR2 FQNEAQ (reference sequence). V dropped 6 bases and J dropped 0 bases, with 18 bases sitting between them. CDR3 nucleotides: TGTGCCAGCAGGGTAACCCAGGGGTCGAGCTCTGGAAACACCATATATTTT. Amino acid sequence: CASRVTQGSSSGNTIYF.

The CDR3 sequence is CAISVDGSNQPQHF. CDR3 in DNA: TGTGCCATCAGCGTGGACGGAAGCAATCAGCCCCAGCATTTT. V is TRBV10-3 and J is TRBJ1-5; D gene uncertain. The V and J ends lost 6 bases and 1 base respectively, with 10 bases between them. The CDR3 runs to 14 residues. The germline V gene encodes CDR1 ENHRY and CDR2 SYGVKD.

J is TRBJ2-7 and V is TRBV6-5; 8 bases are a match to TRBD1. CDR3 length: 12 amino acids. V was clipped by 6 bases and J by 6 bases; unmatched bases: 4. Germline assignment: CDR1 MNHEY and CDR2 SVGAGI. The CDR3 DNA sequence: TGTGCCAGCAGCCGACAGGGGTTCGAGCAGTACTTC. Encoded protein: CASSRQGFEQYF.

The chain is built from TRBV27 and TRBJ2-1; TRBD1 matches 7 bases. The CDR3 is 15 amino acids. Germline CDR1 MNHEY, CDR2 SMNVEV (reference sequence). Trimming took 5 bases from V and 5 from J; bases not matched to a gene: 9. In nucleotides, the CDR3 is TGTGCCAGCAGTCGCCGGGACAGACTCAACAATGAGCAGTTCTTC. It translates to CASSRRDRLNNEQFF.

The chain joins TRBV27 to TRBJ2-4, with 10 bases aligning to TRBD2. This CDR3 has 15 residues. CDR1 and CDR2 from the germline V gene are MNHEY and SMNVEV (reference sequence). J lost 5 bases, V lost 5 bases, and 6 bases had no gene match. The DNA for the CDR3 is TGTGCCAGCAGTCCGCAGCGGGGGGGACAAAACATTCAGTACTTC. Protein: CASSPQRGGQNIQYF.

The gene calls are TRBV7-9 and TRBJ1-3; no definite D call. Germline-derived CDR1 and CDR2 are SEHNR and FQNEAQ (reference sequence). Trimming removed 1 base at V and 0 bases at J, with 16 bases between. CDR3 size: 18 residues. CDR3 sequence reads: CASSLVILGSVSGNTIYF. The CDR3 nucleotides are TGTGCCAGCAGCTTAGTCATTCTCGGCTCCGTCTCTGGAAACACCATATATTTT.

On this clone itself: Compared with germline, one end of the junction differs, possibly owing to a read error. The chain carries TRBV14 and TRBJ2-1; TRBD2 matches at 10 bases. From germline, CDR1 is SGHDN and CDR2 FVKESK. This CDR3 has 15 residues. The CDR3 region has the DNA TGTGCCAGCAGGCAAGCGGGGGGGCTTTACAATGAGCAGTTCTTC. Encoded protein: CASRQAGGLYNEQFF.

V gene TRBV6-6 combines with J gene TRBJ1-2; D gene uncertain. Germline CDR1 and CDR2: MNHNY and SVGAGI (reference sequence). The V end lost 0 bases, the J end lost 7 bases, and 9 bases lay between the germline ends. The CDR3 consists of 13 residues. CDR3 residues: CASSYSPAGGYTF. The CDR3, as DNA: TGTGCCAGCAGTTACTCCCCCGCGGGTGGCTACACCTTC.

The chain links TRBV29-1 to TRBJ2-5; no firm D call. CDR3 length equals 12 residues. Per germline, CDR1 SQVTM and CDR2 ANQGSEA. Trimming took 6 bases from V and 5 from J, leaving 13 bases between them. CDR3 amino acids: CSVVLAGETQYF. In DNA form, the CDR3 reads TGCAGCGTGGTTCTGGCCGGGGAGACCCAGTACTTC.

The CDR3 is CASSVVGRTSGTDTQYF. In DNA form, the CDR3 reads TGTGCCAGCAGCGTAGTGGGTAGGACTAGCGGCACAGATACGCAGTATTTT. The chain couples TRBV9 to TRBJ2-3; TRBD2 agrees at 9 bases. The CDR3 runs to 17 residues. J gave up 1 base and V 0 bases, and 6 bases lay outside the gene matches. Germline CDR1 reads SGDLS; CDR2 reads YYNGEE.

DNA of the CDR3: TGTGCCAGCAGCCCGGGACAGACCAGGGAAGTCTACACCTTC. Encoded protein: CASSPGQTREVYTF. J is TRBJ1-2 and V is TRBV7-2, with 7 bases that match TRBD1. V dropped 5 bases and J dropped 10; count of bases not matched to a gene: 13. Germline CDR1 and CDR2: SGHTA and FQGNSA. The CDR3 spans 14 residues.

This clone was counted a few times. This chain connects TRBV29-1 to TRBJ2-5; 10 positions match TRBD2. The CDR3 runs to 14 residues. CDR1 and CDR2 (germline): SQVTM, ANQGSEA. V lost 5 bases to trimming and J lost 3 bases; unmatched junction nucleotides: 6. The DNA for the CDR3 is TGCAGCGTTAAAAGCGGGGGGGGCAAAGAGACCCAGTACTTC. It codes for CSVKSGGGKETQYF. Full variable domain (remainder filled in from reference TRBV29-1 and TRBJ2-5): SAVISQKPSRDICQRGTSLTIQCQVDSQVTMMFWYRQQPGQSLTLIATANQGSEATYESGFVIDKFPISRPNLTFSTLTVSNMSPEDSSIYLCSVKSGGGKETQYFGPGTRLLVL.

This clone was seen a handful of times. Here the CDR3 DNA reads TGTGCCAGCAGCGTTGACGGGTACGCTACTGAGCAGTTCTTC. Protein: CASSVDGYATEQFF. The chain carries TRBV9 and TRBJ2-1; no clear D. Per germline, CDR1 SGDLS and CDR2 YYNGEE. V lost 2 bases and J 9 bases, leaving 15 bases between the germline ends. The CDR3 runs 14 residues.

The rearrangement uses TRBV27 and TRBJ1-5; D gene ambiguous. Trimming shortened V by 1 base and J by 2 bases, and 12 bases separated the two germline ends. Germline CDR1 and CDR2: MNHEY and SMNVEV (reference sequence). There are 16 residues in the CDR3. DNA for the CDR3: TGTGCCAGCAGTTTATTTGGGCCGGGTCGCAATCAGCCCCAGCATTTT. This translates into CASSLFGPGRNQPQHF.

The rearrangement links TRBV29-1 to TRBJ2-2; possibly TRBD1 for D (6 bases). This CDR3 is 14 amino acids long. The germline V gene encodes CDR1 SQVTM and CDR2 ANQGSEA. V was trimmed by 7 bases and J by 0 bases, leaving 12 bases between them. The CDR3, as DNA: TGCAGCGCCTCCGGGACATCGAACACCGGGGAGCTGTTTTTT. It is translated as CSASGTSNTGELFF.

This clone turned up a few times. The genes are TRBV5-1 and TRBJ2-6; D call uncertain. The CDR3 is made up of 15 amino acids. The germline CDR1 and CDR2 sequences are SGHRS and YFSETQ. Trimming removed 1 base at V and 4 bases at J, with 9 bases between. CDR3 sequence: CASSLSPVGANVLTF. The CDR3 region has the DNA TGCGCCAGCAGCTTGAGCCCCGTGGGGGCCAACGTCCTGACTTTC.

The chain has TRBV30 and TRBJ2-5; 7 bases map to TRBD2. Germline V CDR1 and CDR2: GTSNPN, SVGIG (reference sequence). The CDR3 loop spans 15 amino acids. Trimming at V came to 0 bases and at J to 0 bases, leaving 4 bases not matched to a gene. Here the CDR3 DNA reads TGTGCCTGGAGTGTAGGGCGGGGGTACCAAGAGACCCAGTACTTC. This sequence encodes CAWSVGRGYQETQYF. Full variable domain (missing parts from reference TRBV30 and TRBJ2-5): SQTIHQWPATLVQPVGSPLSLECTVEGTSNPNLYWYRQAAGRGLQLLFYSVGIGQISSEVPQNLSASRPQDRQFILSSKKLLLSDSGFYLCAWSVGRGYQETQYFGPGTRLLVL.

The chain couples TRBV27 to TRBJ2-5, with 9 bases identical to TRBD1. V dropped 6 bases and J dropped 5; count of bases not matched to a gene: 7. The germline V gene has CDR1 MNHEY and CDR2 SMNVEV (reference sequence). The length of the CDR3 is 14 residues. CDR3 sequence: CASRLQGAGETQYF. The CDR3 DNA follows: TGTGCCAGCAGACTACAGGGGGCAGGGGAGACCCAGTACTTC.